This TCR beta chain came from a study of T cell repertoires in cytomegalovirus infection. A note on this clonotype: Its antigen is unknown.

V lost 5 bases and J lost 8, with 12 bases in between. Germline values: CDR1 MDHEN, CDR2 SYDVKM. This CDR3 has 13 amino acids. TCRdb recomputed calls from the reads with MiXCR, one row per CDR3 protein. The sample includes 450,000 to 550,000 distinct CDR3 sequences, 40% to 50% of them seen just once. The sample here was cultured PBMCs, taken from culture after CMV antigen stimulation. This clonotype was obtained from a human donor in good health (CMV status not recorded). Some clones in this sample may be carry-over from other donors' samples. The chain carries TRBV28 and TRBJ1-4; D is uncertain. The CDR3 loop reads CASSDGVGEKLFF. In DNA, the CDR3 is TGTGCCAGCAGTGATGGAGTAGGGGAAAAACTGTTTTTT.